This TCR beta chain was profiled in a study of OX40 agonist ivuxolimab in advanced cancers. General study results and limits: In the 0.1 to 3.0 mg/kg range, CD4+ and CD8+ blood T cells had expanded clonally by week 6. The authors also found low normalized T-cell clonal expansion in some nonresponders. Mean expanded clone counts were higher in CD8+ than CD4+ T cells.

Produced via immunoSEQ multiplex PCR; TCRdb's table is partial and in-frame only. Here the sample spans over 95,000 clones, approximately 83% being singletons. V lost 2 bases and J 5 bases, leaving 13 bases between the germline ends. This CDR3 comprises 15 residues. Germline V lookup: CDR1 SGDLS, CDR2 YYNGEE. Turning to this clone: Its antigen remains unidentified.

The TCR originated in an adult with an advanced solid tumor such as melanoma, head and neck, liver or kidney cancer. The genes are TRBV9 and TRBJ2-2; perhaps TRBD1 as D (6 bases). Sample: CD4+ or CD8+ T cells sorted from blood, taken in a trial of the OX40 agonist ivuxolimab. CDR3 DNA sequence: TGTGCCAGCAGCGTCGGGCAGGGGATAACCGGGGAGCTGTTTTTT. The encoded protein is CASSVGQGITGELFF.